The source of this T cell receptor (beta chain) is a study of cytomegalovirus exposure and HLA in healthy donors. CDR1 is LGHNA and CDR2 is YNFKEQ in the germline V gene. Losses at the gene ends were 3 bases for V and 7 bases for J; bases not matched to a gene: 19. The length of the CDR3 is 19 residues. The primer mix had 60 Vbeta and 13 Jbeta primers. TCRdb keeps only in-frame clones here, not all; method: immunoSEQ multiplex PCR. The table has roughly 160,000 clones, roughly 80% seen once. Sequenced: PBMCs. This clonotype was obtained from a woman aged 35 to 49 in good health and CMV-seropositive. The chain carries TRBV4-2 and TRBJ2-1; 9 positions match TRBD2. The CDR3 nucleotides are TGTGCCAGCAGCCAGAACCCCGAAGGGAGCGGGAGGTCGGGTAATGAGCAGTTCTTC. Translated, it gives CASSQNPEGSGRSGNEQFF.